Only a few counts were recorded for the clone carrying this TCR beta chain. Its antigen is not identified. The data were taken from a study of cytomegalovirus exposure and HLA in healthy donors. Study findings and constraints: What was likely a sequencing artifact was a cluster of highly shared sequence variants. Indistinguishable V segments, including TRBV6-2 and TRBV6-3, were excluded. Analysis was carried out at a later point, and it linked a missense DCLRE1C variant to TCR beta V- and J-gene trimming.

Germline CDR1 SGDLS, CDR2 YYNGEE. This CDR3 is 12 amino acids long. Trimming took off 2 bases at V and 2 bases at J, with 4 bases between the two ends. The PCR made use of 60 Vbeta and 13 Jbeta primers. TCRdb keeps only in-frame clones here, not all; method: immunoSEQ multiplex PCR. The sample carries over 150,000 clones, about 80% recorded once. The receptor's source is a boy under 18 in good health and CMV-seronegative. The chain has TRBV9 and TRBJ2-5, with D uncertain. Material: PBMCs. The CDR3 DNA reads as TGTGCCAGCAGCGTTCCACAAGAGACCCAGTACTTC. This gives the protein CASSVPQETQYF.